These 32 T cell receptor beta chains were sequenced from one sample in a study of blood T cell repertoires in COVID-19. Generated by immunoSEQ multiplex PCR, the TCRdb table keeps only in-frame clones and is missing some. The table includes 200,000 to 300,000 clones, 80% to 85% detected once. Sequenced input: peripheral blood. All receptors come from a middle-aged man with acute or convalescent COVID-19.

This chain joins TRBV25-1 and TRBJ1-5; D unresolved. The V end was cut by 5 bases, the J end by 5 bases, with 10 bases between. Germline loops: CDR1 MGHDK, CDR2 SYGVNS. The CDR3 is made up of 13 amino acids. CDR3 amino acids: CASSREVDQPQHF. In DNA form, the CDR3 reads TGTGCCAGCAGTCGAGAAGTAGATCAGCCCCAGCATTTT.

In its sample, this clone was seen once. The chain joins TRBV2 to TRBJ2-7; D is ambiguous. V was trimmed by 6 bases and J by 3 bases, leaving 12 bases between them. This CDR3 contains 13 residues. Looked up from germline, CDR1 is SNHLY and CDR2 is FYNNEI. The CDR3 region is CASSATLNYEQYF. For the CDR3, the DNA is TGTGCCAGCAGCGCGACTTTAAACTACGAGCAGTACTTC.

This clone was seen just once. The V and J genes are TRBV29-1 and TRBJ2-7, with 7 bases fitting TRBD1. Germline lookup yields CDR1 SQVTM and CDR2 ANQGSEA. There are 12 residues in the CDR3. V dropped 5 bases and J dropped 2; count of bases not matched to a gene: 3. CDR3 loop: CSVIGQAYEQYF. CDR3 in DNA: TGCAGCGTTATCGGACAGGCCTACGAGCAGTACTTC.

The J gene is TRBJ1-2, the V gene TRBV5-1; 9 bases map to TRBD1. The V gene's germline CDR1 is SGHRS and CDR2 YFSETQ. J gave up 8 bases and V 7 bases, and 24 bases lay outside the gene matches. The CDR3 is 18 residues long. The CDR3 DNA follows: TGCGCCAGCGGATCCGGCGGGGACAGGGACCTCCGAGAGGGAGGCTACACCTTC. This encodes CASGSGGDRDLREGGYTF.

The chain joins TRBV4-1 to TRBJ1-1; no clear D. In germline, CDR1 is MGHRA, CDR2 YSYEKL. Trimming cost V 3 bases and J 2 bases, with 10 bases left between them. The CDR3 spans 14 residues. CDR3 in DNA: TGCGCCAGCAGCCAGACAAGAACAAACACTGAAGCTTTCTTT. It specifies CASSQTRTNTEAFF.

The rearrangement joins TRBV6-5 to TRBJ2-3, with 9 bases fitting TRBD2. The V segment lost 6 bases and the J segment 2 bases; nucleotides outside the gene matches: 6. The germline V gene encodes CDR1 MNHEY and CDR2 SVGAGI. This CDR3 is built from 15 residues. The chain's CDR3 is CASRRLADTTDTQYF. CDR3 DNA sequence: TGTGCCAGCAGGAGACTAGCGGACACCACAGATACGCAGTATTTT.

This clone was seen ten or more times. The chain joins TRBV29-1 to TRBJ2-4, with a weak D call TRBD1 (6 bases). The germline V and J ends were trimmed by 6 bases and 12 bases, with 18 bases remaining between them. Germline values: CDR1 SQVTM, CDR2 ANQGSEA. The CDR3 length is 12 residues. DNA of the CDR3: TGCAGCGTCGCGGAAACAGGGACGGGTCAGTACTTC. This gives the protein CSVAETGTGQYF.

This chain uses TRBV19 with TRBJ2-5; 8 bases align to TRBD2. This CDR3 is built from 15 residues. V was clipped by 9 bases and J by 4 bases; unmatched bases: 13. Germline V gene sequence: CDR1 LNHDA, CDR2 SQIVND (reference sequence). CDR3 nucleotide sequence: TGTGCCAGCTCCGCCGGAGGGACTAGAGTAGAGACCCAGTACTTC. Translating it yields CASSAGGTRVETQYF.

The V gene is TRBV19, the J gene TRBJ1-5; 7 bases match TRBD1. J gave up 5 bases and V 3 bases, and 4 bases lay outside the gene matches. This CDR3 is built from 14 residues. CDR1 is LNHDA, CDR2 SQIVND, per germline (reference sequence). DNA for the CDR3: TGTGCCAGTAGTATGGGTACAGGGGATCAGCCCCAGCATTTT. Its protein is CASSMGTGDQPQHF.

This chain uses TRBV7-2 with TRBJ2-7; 11 bases line up with TRBD2. The CDR3 runs 14 residues. The V segment lost 4 bases and the J segment 6 bases; nucleotides outside the gene matches: 5. From germline, CDR1 is SGHTA and CDR2 FQGNSA. CDR3 coding DNA: TGTGCCAGCAGCTACCGGACTAGCGGGCTCGAGCAGTACTTC. It codes for CASSYRTSGLEQYF.

The chain couples TRBV30 to TRBJ2-2, with 8 bases fitting TRBD2. CDR1 GTSNPN and CDR2 SVGIG come from the germline V gene (reference sequence). The CDR3 is 15 amino acids. The trim removed 4 bases at V and 0 bases at J, leaving 4 bases unmatched. The CDR3 nucleotides are TGTGCCTGGACTGCGGGGGGCGCGAACACCGGGGAGCTGTTTTTT. Translation gives CAWTAGGANTGELFF.

The chain employs TRBV2 and TRBJ1-1; D gene uncertain. V lost 4 bases, J lost 1 base, and 10 bases lay in between. Germline CDR1 and CDR2: SNHLY and FYNNEI. This CDR3 is built from 14 residues. CDR3 in amino acids: CASSVRGENTEAFF. CDR3 DNA sequence: TGTGCCAGCAGTGTACGCGGGGAGAACACTGAAGCTTTCTTT.

The rearrangement links TRBV4-1 to TRBJ2-2, with D possibly matching TRBD1 (6 bases). The CDR3 runs to 17 residues. Trimming took off 5 bases at V and 4 bases at J, with 20 bases between the two ends. Germline CDR1 and CDR2: MGHRA and YSYEKL. CDR3 DNA sequence: TGCGCCAGCAGCTTTAAACCAGGGGTTTCGGCCACCGGGGAGCTGTTTTTT. It codes for CASSFKPGVSATGELFF.

This rearrangement joins TRBV6-5 to TRBJ2-2, with 11 bases matching TRBD2. CDR1 MNHEY and CDR2 SVGAGI come from the germline V gene. V lost 4 bases and J lost 4; bases outside the gene matches: 5. The CDR3 extends over 16 amino acids. The CDR3 spells CASSSRLAGPTGELFF. As DNA, the CDR3 is TGTGCCAGCAGTTCCAGACTAGCGGGACCCACCGGGGAGCTGTTTTTT.

The chain combines TRBV18 with TRBJ2-5; a possible D gene is TRBD1 (6 bases). CDR1 is KGHSH, CDR2 LQKENI, per germline. The germline V and J ends were trimmed by 8 bases and 2 bases, with 12 bases remaining between them. This CDR3 is built from 13 residues. CDR3: CASATGIQETQYF. DNA for the CDR3: TGTGCCAGCGCTACAGGGATTCAAGAGACCCAGTACTTC.

This sequence joins TRBV3-1 (or the pseudogene TRBV3-2) and TRBJ1-2; D not certain. The CDR3 is made up of 12 amino acids. Germline V gives CDR1 LGHDT, CDR2 YNNKEL (reference sequence). V was trimmed by 1 base and J by 13 bases, leaving 13 bases between them. The CDR3 loop reads CASSQAAAPSTF. CDR3 in DNA: TGTGCCAGCAGCCAAGCGGCAGCGCCGTCCACCTTC.

The chain is built from TRBV10-3 and TRBJ1-1; D possibly corresponds to TRBD1 (6 bases). Between the trimmed V and J ends, which lost 6 bases and 3 bases, there was a span of 14 bases. Germline-derived CDR1 and CDR2 are ENHRY and SYGVKD. CDR3 length equals 14 residues. As DNA, the CDR3 is TGTGCCATCAGATTAAACAGGGAAGACACTGAAGCTTTCTTT. It specifies CAIRLNREDTEAFF.

This clone was seen just once. The J gene is TRBJ2-3, the V gene TRBV11-2; the D is unclear. Between the trimmed V and J ends, which lost 5 bases and 0 bases, there was a span of 9 bases. Germline-derived CDR1 and CDR2 are SGHAT and FQNNGV. CDR3 length: 14 residues. Here the CDR3 reads CASSRLSSTDTQYF. Here the CDR3 DNA reads TGTGCCAGCAGCCGACTTTCTAGCACAGATACGCAGTATTTT.

CDR3 protein: CASSFTGGFTEAFF. CDR3 DNA: TGCGCCAGCAGCTTCACAGGGGGTTTCACTGAAGCTTTCTTT. The chain carries TRBV5-1 and TRBJ1-1; 8 bases are shared with TRBD1. The germline CDR1 and CDR2 sequences are SGHRS and YFSETQ. After removal of 2 bases from V and 4 bases from J, the junction contained 4 bases not matched to a gene. This CDR3 comprises 14 residues.

The chain couples TRBV5-4 to TRBJ2-3, with D possibly being TRBD2 (6 bases). In germline, CDR1 is SGHNT, CDR2 YYREEE (reference sequence). The CDR3 consists of 15 residues. Trimming removed 4 bases from V and 0 bases from J, with 12 bases in between. CDR3 bases: TGTGCCAGCAGCATACCGACTAGGAGCACAGATACGCAGTATTTT. Its translation: CASSIPTRSTDTQYF.

V is TRBV12-5 and J is TRBJ2-3; 12 nucleotides line up with TRBD2. The CDR3 loop spans 16 amino acids. In germline, CDR1 is LGHNT, CDR2 FRNRAP. V was clipped by 6 bases and J by 4 bases; unmatched bases: 8. CDR3: CASGLGTSGPSDTQYF. In nucleotides, the CDR3 is TGTGCTAGTGGCTTAGGGACTAGCGGGCCCTCAGATACGCAGTATTTT.

The chain's CDR3 is CASSVDSATTDTQYF. The CDR3 DNA reads TGTGCCAGCAGCGTAGATAGCGCCACCACAGATACGCAGTATTTT. The chain links TRBV9 to TRBJ2-3, with D perhaps TRBD2 (5 bases). Trimming took off 0 bases at V and 2 bases at J, with 10 bases between the two ends. Germline V lookup: CDR1 SGDLS, CDR2 YYNGEE. The CDR3 covers 15 residues.

V and J are TRBV11-2 and TRBJ2-1; 9 nucleotides line up with TRBD1. The ends lost 1 base at V and 6 bases at J; junction bases unmatched: 7. This CDR3 has 16 amino acids. The germline gives CDR1 SGHAT, CDR2 FQNNGV. The CDR3 DNA follows: TGTGCCAGCAGCTTAGGGGGGACAGGGTGGGGCAATGAGCAGTTCTTC. This translates into CASSLGGTGWGNEQFF.

The chain employs TRBV29-1 and TRBJ2-7; no clear D. Germline CDR1 and CDR2: SQVTM and ANQGSEA. This CDR3 is built from 15 residues. V was pared by 0 bases and J by 5 bases, with 17 bases between. The CDR3 DNA follows: TGCAGCGTTGAAGATCTAGGAAGGTCCGAGAACGAGCAGTACTTC. It codes for CSVEDLGRSENEQYF.

This clone occurred once. This chain uses TRBV14 with TRBJ2-3; D may be TRBD2 (6 bases). CDR1 and CDR2 from the germline V gene are SGHDN and FVKESK. With 3 bases removed from V and 6 bases from J, the gap between germline ends came to 25 bases. The CDR3 consists of 18 residues. CDR3 nucleotides: TGTGCCAGCAGCCAGGCTTTCCACCGGAGGGTTCACTCCGATACGCAGTATTTT. It encodes CASSQAFHRRVHSDTQYF.

V gene TRBV19 combines with J gene TRBJ1-2; D gene uncertain. Germline V gives CDR1 LNHDA, CDR2 SQIVND (reference sequence). The CDR3 totals 13 residues. V lost 6 bases to trimming and J lost 1 base, with 9 bases between them. Here the CDR3 reads CASSNLLNYGYTF. Written as DNA, the CDR3 is TGTGCCAGTAGCAACCTACTTAACTATGGCTACACCTTC.

This clone appeared a few times. The chain combines TRBV6-5 with TRBJ2-1; possibly TRBD1 for D (5 bases). Germline values: CDR1 MNHEY, CDR2 SVGAGI. The CDR3 has 13 residues. The ends were cut back, 5 bases at V and 7 bases at J, with 12 bases in the middle. CDR3 residues: CASSQRRGNEQFF. The CDR3 DNA is TGTGCCAGCAGTCAACGAAGGGGTAATGAGCAGTTCTTC.

The V and J genes are TRBV7-6 and TRBJ2-7; D is perhaps TRBD1 (5 bases). The CDR3 runs 16 residues. V was shortened by 5 bases and J by 0 bases, with 17 bases between the two germline ends. The germline CDR1 and CDR2 sequences are SGHVS and FNYEAQ. This chain's CDR3 is CASSPLGPSISYEQYF. In nucleotides, the CDR3 is TGTGCCAGCAGCCCACTGGGGCCGAGTATCTCCTACGAGCAGTACTTC. Filled out from reference TRBV7-6 and TRBJ2-7, the complete variable domain reads GAGVSQSPRYKVTKRGQDVALRCDPISGHVSLYWYRQALGQGPEFLTYFNYEAQQDKSGLPNDRFSAERPEGSISTLTIQRTEQRDSAMYRCASSPLGPSISYEQYFGPGTRLTVT.

This clone showed up just once. The chain has TRBV14 and TRBJ1-6, with a possible D match to TRBD1 (6 bases). Trimming removed 0 bases from V and 9 bases from J, with 15 bases in between. CDR1 is SGHDN, CDR2 FVKESK, per germline. The CDR3 runs to 16 residues. The CDR3 is CASSQEGTGSGSPLHF. DNA of the CDR3: TGTGCCAGCAGCCAAGAGGGTACAGGGTCTGGTTCACCCCTCCACTTT.

This chain links TRBV7-9 with TRBJ2-7; TRBD1 aligns across 7 bases. The germline V gene encodes CDR1 SEHNR and CDR2 FQNEAQ (reference sequence). This CDR3 spans 14 amino acids. After removal of 5 bases from V and 2 bases from J, the junction contained 6 bases not matched to a gene. The CDR3 region is CASSRQGTAYEQYF. For the CDR3, the DNA is TGTGCCAGCAGCCGACAGGGCACGGCCTACGAGCAGTACTTC. The whole variable domain, filled in from reference TRBV7-9 and TRBJ2-7, reads DTGVSQNPRHKITKRGQNVTFRCDPISEHNRLYWYRQTLGQGPEFLTYFQNEAQLEKSRLLSDRFSAERPKGSFSTLEIQRTEQGDSAMYLCASSRQGTAYEQYFGPGTRLTVT.

The rearrangement joins TRBV5-5 to TRBJ2-2; 7 nucleotides line up with TRBD1. This CDR3 contains 15 residues. Trimming at V came to 5 bases and at J to 5 bases, leaving 9 bases not matched to a gene. Germline V gene sequence: CDR1 SGHKS, CDR2 YYEKEE (reference sequence). CDR3 bases: TGTGCCAGCAGTTTCGACAGGGCAAGGACCGGGGAGCTGTTTTTT. Residues: CASSFDRARTGELFF. Complete variable domain (other parts from reference TRBV5-5 and TRBJ2-2): DAGVTQSPTHLIKTRGQQVTLRCSPISGHKSVSWYQQVLGQGPQFIFQYYEKEERGRGNFPDRFSARQFPNYSSELNVNALLLGDSALYLCASSFDRARTGELFFGEGSRLTVL.

The CDR3 DNA sequence: TGTGCCACCAGCAGAGAAAAGCAGGGTCGGAGTTCACCCCTCCACTTT. It codes for CATSREKQGRSSPLHF. This chain uses TRBV15 with TRBJ1-6; D perhaps matches TRBD1 (5 bases). The CDR3 consists of 16 residues. The germline CDR1 and CDR2 sequences are LNHNV and YYDKDF (reference sequence). Trimming took 0 bases from V and 9 from J, leaving 15 bases between them.